One and the same sample provided the 20 T cell receptor beta chains below, sequenced in a study of blood T cell repertoires in COVID-19. Some clones are missing from TCRdb's copy, which holds only in-frame ones; the method was immunoSEQ multiplex PCR. The sample has fewer than 110,000 clones, roughly 90% seen once; the top ten hold 4.5% to 6%. Sequencing used peripheral blood. These receptors came from a man aged 40-49 years with active or convalescent COVID-19.

In this sample, this clone turned up a few times. This chain links TRBV28 with TRBJ2-2, with D possibly being TRBD1 (5 bases). The V gene's germline CDR1 is MDHEN and CDR2 SYDVKM. Trimming took 5 bases from V and 6 from J, leaving 10 bases between them. This CDR3 region has 13 residues. CDR3 bases: TGTGCCAGCAGTCCACAGGTCCCCGGGGAGCTGTTTTTT. Its translation: CASSPQVPGELFF.

The chain employs TRBV19 and TRBJ2-1; D possibly corresponds to TRBD1 (6 bases). The V and J ends lost 7 bases and 6 bases respectively, with 13 bases between them. The CDR3 spans 13 residues. The germline CDR1 and CDR2 sequences are LNHDA and SQIVND (reference sequence). In DNA, the CDR3 is TGTGCCAGTAATCGAATAGGGGGCAATGAGCAGTTCTTC. This sequence encodes CASNRIGGNEQFF.

The chain is built from TRBV18 and TRBJ2-7, with TRBD2 matching 14 bases. CDR3 size: 19 residues. V trimming: 3 bases; J trimming: 0 bases; junction bases outside the gene matches: 10. The germline V gene has CDR1 KGHSH and CDR2 LQKENI. CDR3 residues: CASSPLTSGRALSSYEQYF. The CDR3 nucleotides are TGTGCCAGCTCACCCTTGACTAGCGGGAGGGCACTCAGCTCCTACGAGCAGTACTTC.

The chain joins TRBV2 to TRBJ2-5; TRBD1 agrees at 9 bases. Germline CDR1 SNHLY, CDR2 FYNNEI. With V trimmed by 5 bases and J by 5 bases, 3 bases remained unmatched. The CDR3 totals 13 residues. CDR3 loop: CASSPTGGETQYF. CDR3 sequence (DNA): TGTGCCAGCAGTCCGACAGGGGGGGAGACCCAGTACTTC.

This chain uses TRBV4-3 with TRBJ2-1, with 8 bases that match TRBD1. The CDR3 is 16 residues long. Germline-derived CDR1 and CDR2 are LGHNA and YSLEER. The junction had 10 bases not matched to a gene; V was cut back by 1 base and J by 8 bases. In DNA, the CDR3 is TGCGCCAGCAGCCAAGTAACGGGACAGGCTCCCCATGAGCAGTTCTTC. Residues: CASSQVTGQAPHEQFF.

The chain recombines TRBV5-4 with TRBJ2-7; possible D gene TRBD2, 5 bases. CDR1 is SGHNT and CDR2 is YYREEE in the germline V gene (reference sequence). The CDR3 is 15 residues long. Trimming left V 4 bases short and J 0 bases short, with 14 bases between. Here the CDR3 DNA reads TGTGCCAGCAGCCCGGCCGGGGTTTCCTCCTACGAGCAGTACTTC. Residues: CASSPAGVSSYEQYF.

This chain connects TRBV25-1 to TRBJ1-1; D not resolved. Per the germline V gene, CDR1 is MGHDK and CDR2 is SYGVNS. V was clipped by 7 bases and J by 1 base, with 4 bases between them. The CDR3 is 11 amino acids. CDR3 in DNA: TGTGCCAGCACCCGGAACACTGAAGCTTTCTTT. Its protein is CASTRNTEAFF.

V and J are TRBV27 and TRBJ2-6; D not certain. The CDR3 loop spans 16 amino acids. V was cut by 4 bases and J by 0 bases, with 10 bases left in between. CDR1 and CDR2 from the germline V gene are MNHEY and SMNVEV (reference sequence). The chain's CDR3 is CASSSQALSGANVLTF. DNA for the CDR3: TGTGCCAGCAGTTCCCAGGCACTCTCTGGGGCCAACGTCCTGACTTTC.

The CDR3 loop reads CASSRIHTGSEQYF. As DNA, the CDR3 is TGTGCCAGCAGCCGAATACATACAGGGTCCGAGCAGTACTTC. The rearrangement joins TRBV5-5 to TRBJ2-7; TRBD1 might be the D (6 bases). V was shortened by 4 bases and J by 6 bases, with 17 bases between the two germline ends. CDR3 size: 14 residues. CDR1 SGHKS and CDR2 YYEKEE come from the germline V gene (reference sequence).

The rearrangement links TRBV7-2 to TRBJ2-4; TRBD1 might be the D (5 bases). The V end was cut by 2 bases, the J end by 8 bases, with 16 bases between. The CDR3 spans 15 residues. Looked up from germline, CDR1 is SGHTA and CDR2 is FQGNSA. The CDR3 region has the DNA TGTGCCAGCAGCTTACTGGCGCAGGGAAGGGACATTCAGTACTTC. This translates into CASSLLAQGRDIQYF.

J is TRBJ1-2 and V is TRBV6-5; D gene unclear. Germline lookup yields CDR1 MNHEY and CDR2 SVGAGI. This CDR3 has 13 residues. The V and J ends lost 6 bases and 4 bases respectively, with 12 bases between them. The CDR3 region is CASRPPGSYGYTF. The CDR3 DNA reads TGTGCCAGCAGGCCCCCCGGGAGCTATGGCTACACCTTC.

The chain has TRBV7-6 and TRBJ2-7; D is uncertain. CDR3 size: 11 residues. Germline values: CDR1 SGHVS, CDR2 FNYEAQ. Trimming took off 7 bases at V and 2 bases at J, with 6 bases between the two ends. CDR3 protein: CASTTAYEQYF. CDR3 bases: TGTGCCAGCACAACAGCCTACGAGCAGTACTTC.

V is TRBV7-9 and J is TRBJ2-1, with a weak D call TRBD2 (6 bases). The length of the CDR3 is 15 residues. Germline V lookup: CDR1 SEHNR, CDR2 FQNEAQ (reference sequence). Trimming shortened V by 4 bases and J by 3 bases, and 13 bases separated the two germline ends. CDR3 residues: CASSSLGGDYNEQFF. The CDR3 DNA follows: TGTGCCAGCAGCTCGCTAGGCGGGGACTACAATGAGCAGTTCTTC.

This rearrangement joins TRBV12-3 or TRBV12-4 to TRBJ2-7; 7 positions agree with TRBD2. V was clipped by 10 bases and J by 1 base; unmatched bases: 7. This CDR3 spans 13 amino acids. The CDR3 DNA reads TGTGCCATCCGCCCAGCGGGGTCCTACGAGCAGTACTTC. It codes for CAIRPAGSYEQYF.

The chain is built from TRBV19 and TRBJ1-2; 12 bases fit TRBD1. V dropped 5 bases and J dropped 7; count of bases not matched to a gene: 5. The length of the CDR3 is 14 residues. Germline lookup yields CDR1 LNHDA and CDR2 SQIVND (reference sequence). The CDR3 DNA reads as TGTGCCAGTAGTCCCGGGACAGGGGGCGGTGGCTACACCTTC. The encoded protein is CASSPGTGGGGYTF.

The gene calls are TRBV11-2 and TRBJ1-2; D call uncertain. CDR1 and CDR2 from the germline V gene are SGHAT and FQNNGV. The CDR3 length is 13 residues. Trimming left V 5 bases short and J 6 bases short, with 13 bases between. In nucleotides, the CDR3 is TGTGCCAGCAGCGTCCTCGGGAGGGATGGCTACACCTTC. Translation gives CASSVLGRDGYTF.

The chain uses TRBV19 and TRBJ1-5; no firm D call. V lost 3 bases and J lost 0, with 9 bases in between. CDR3 length: 15 residues. Germline CDR1 LNHDA, CDR2 SQIVND (reference sequence). The CDR3 coding sequence is TGTGCCAGTAGTATCGGGATTAGTAGCAATCAGCCCCAGCATTTT. Its translation: CASSIGISSNQPQHF.

The rearrangement links TRBV5-6 to TRBJ2-2, with D unresolved. Looked up from germline, CDR1 is SGHDT and CDR2 is YYEEEE. The ends were cut back, 1 base at V and 7 bases at J, with 8 bases in the middle. The CDR3 runs to 13 residues. CDR3 loop: CASSLLISGELFF. The CDR3 bases are TGTGCCAGCAGCTTGCTTATCAGCGGGGAGCTGTTTTTT.

The rearrangement uses TRBV25-1 and TRBJ1-3, with D perhaps TRBD1 (5 bases). Germline CDR1 and CDR2: MGHDK and SYGVNS. This CDR3 has 17 amino acids. V dropped 10 bases and J dropped 2 bases, with 24 bases sitting between them. DNA for the CDR3: TGTGCCACCATGGACCCTTCGAAGGGGCCTACTGGAAACACCATATATTTT. Protein product: CATMDPSKGPTGNTIYF. The complete variable domain, with remaining parts taken from reference TRBV25-1 and TRBJ1-3, reads EADIYQTPRYLVIGTGKKITLECSQTMGHDKMYWYQQDPGMELHLIHYSYGVNSTEKGDLSSESTVSRIRTEHFPLTLESARPSHTSQYLCATMDPSKGPTGNTIYFGEGSWLTVV.

The CDR3: CASSPRTGVFGNEQFF. The CDR3 nucleotides read TGTGCCAGCAGCCCCCGGACAGGGGTGTTCGGCAATGAGCAGTTCTTC. The chain links TRBV5-6 to TRBJ2-1; 9 bases fit TRBD1. The CDR3 is 16 amino acids. From germline, CDR1 is SGHDT and CDR2 YYEEEE. The V and J ends lost 4 bases and 6 bases, in that order; junction bases with no gene match: 11.